Below are 18 T cell receptor beta chains sequenced from a single sample in a study of OX40 agonist ivuxolimab in advanced cancers. Method: immunoSEQ multiplex PCR; TCRdb's copy keeps in-frame clones and lacks some. Of over 55,000 clones in the sample, 70% to 90% were seen once. The sample here was CD4+ or CD8+ T cells sorted from blood, taken in a trial of the OX40 agonist ivuxolimab. The source of these receptors is an adult with an advanced solid tumor such as melanoma, head and neck, liver or kidney cancer.

The chain couples TRBV5-8 to TRBJ2-5, with 7 bases identical to TRBD2. The V and J ends lost 4 bases and 1 base, in that order; junction bases with no gene match: 4. Germline loops: CDR1 SGHTS, CDR2 YDEGEE. The length of the CDR3 is 14 residues. CDR3 in amino acids: CASSPWGGQETQYF. The CDR3 DNA sequence: TGTGCCAGCAGCCCCTGGGGGGGCCAAGAGACCCAGTACTTC.

The genes are TRBV6-5 and TRBJ2-7, with D possibly matching TRBD1 (6 bases). Per the germline V gene, CDR1 is MNHEY and CDR2 is SVGAGI. The CDR3 runs 14 residues. Trimming removed 3 bases at V and 0 bases at J, with 9 bases between. CDR3 amino acids: CASSYRDNSYEQYF. DNA of the CDR3: TGTGCCAGCAGTTATCGGGACAACTCCTACGAGCAGTACTTC.

The chain combines TRBV7-6 with TRBJ2-7; tentative D call: TRBD2 (6 bases). This CDR3 has 16 residues. CDR1 is SGHVS, CDR2 FNYEAQ, per germline. V lost 5 bases and J 3 bases, leaving 20 bases between the germline ends. Here the CDR3 reads CASSNVVGGGYYEQYF. As DNA, the CDR3 is TGTGCCAGCAGCAACGTCGTTGGGGGAGGATACTACGAGCAGTACTTC.

The chain carries TRBV6-1 and TRBJ1-1, with unresolved D. The germline V and J ends were trimmed by 5 bases and 5 bases, with 9 bases remaining between them. CDR3 length equals 12 residues. The germline gives CDR1 MNHNS, CDR2 SASEGT. The CDR3 nucleotides read TGTGCCAGCAGTACCAGACGGACTGAAGCTTTCTTT. Residues: CASSTRRTEAFF.

The V and J genes are TRBV19 and TRBJ1-5; 7 bases map to TRBD1. The CDR3 length is 15 residues. Germline V gene data show CDR1 as LNHDA and CDR2 as SQIVND (reference sequence). Trimming took 7 bases from V and 4 from J; bases not matched to a gene: 10. The CDR3 region has the DNA TGTGCCAGTACCCTTGGACAGGCGACTAATCAGCCCCAGCATTTT. It is translated as CASTLGQATNQPQHF.

This chain connects TRBV19 to TRBJ1-5; 7 nucleotides match TRBD1. Trimming cost V 1 base and J 0 bases; bases outside gene matches: 6. CDR1 is LNHDA and CDR2 is SQIVND in the germline V gene (reference sequence). CDR3 length: 17 residues. The CDR3 DNA is TGTGCCAGTAGTATAGGGGCAGGGGGGTATAGCAATCAGCCCCAGCATTTT. Residues: CASSIGAGGYSNQPQHF.

V is TRBV30 and J is TRBJ1-3; maybe TRBD1 (6 bases). The CDR3 runs 13 residues. V lost 4 bases and J lost 0, with 7 bases in between. The V gene's germline CDR1 is GTSNPN and CDR2 SVGIG (reference sequence). The CDR3 here is CAWNRDSGNTIYF. CDR3 bases: TGTGCCTGGAACAGGGACTCTGGAAACACCATATATTTT.

The rearrangement uses TRBV28 and TRBJ2-7; D is possibly TRBD1 or TRBD2 (5 bases each). Trimming removed 2 bases at V and 4 bases at J, with 12 bases between. The CDR3 totals 14 residues. The germline CDR1 and CDR2 sequences are MDHEN and SYDVKM. CDR3 region: CASSLQGEVYEQYF. The CDR3 DNA follows: TGTGCCAGCAGTTTACAGGGAGAAGTTTACGAGCAGTACTTC. The full variable domain, its missing parts supplied by reference TRBV28 and TRBJ2-7, is DVKVTQSSRYLVKRTGEKVFLECVQDMDHENMFWYRQDPGLGLRLIYFSYDVKMKEKGDIPEGYSVSREKKERFSLILESASTNQTSMYLCASSLQGEVYEQYFGPGTRLTVT.

The chain is built from TRBV4-1 and TRBJ1-3, with 11 bases fitting TRBD1. This CDR3 contains 18 residues. CDR1 is MGHRA and CDR2 is YSYEKL in the germline V gene. Trimming removed 4 bases from V and 4 bases from J; junction bases left unmatched: 12. This CDR3 is CASSPDGQGAVAGNTIYF. The DNA of the CDR3 is TGCGCCAGCAGCCCGGACGGACAGGGGGCCGTAGCAGGAAACACCATATATTTT.

The gene calls are TRBV5-5 and TRBJ1-5, with 7 bases fitting TRBD1. The J segment lost 7 bases and the V segment lost 0 bases, leaving 10 bases of the junction unmatched. The germline CDR1 and CDR2 sequences are SGHKS and YYEKEE (reference sequence). The CDR3 runs 16 residues. This CDR3 reads CASSLEEGGAGQPQHF. The CDR3 region has the DNA TGTGCCAGCAGCTTGGAGGAAGGGGGCGCAGGGCAGCCCCAGCATTTT.

The rearrangement links TRBV28 to TRBJ2-1; 9 nucleotides match TRBD2. V lost 6 bases to trimming and J lost 0 bases; unmatched junction nucleotides: 9. Germline CDR1 is MDHEN and CDR2 is SYDVKM. CDR3 size: 17 residues. The CDR3 sequence: CASRLRGLAFSYNEQFF. The CDR3 DNA is TGTGCCAGCAGACTAAGGGGACTAGCATTCTCCTACAATGAGCAGTTCTTC.

The chain couples TRBV7-9 to TRBJ2-3; D unresolved. Deletions cut 0 bases from V and 3 bases from J, with 13 bases between. CDR3 length: 16 residues. Germline V gene lookup returns CDR1 SEHNR and CDR2 FQNEAQ (reference sequence). The CDR3 region is CASSLAMGSGTDTQYF. For the CDR3, the DNA is TGTGCCAGCAGCTTAGCGATGGGTAGTGGAACAGATACGCAGTATTTT.

This clone was counted only a few times. The chain has TRBV2 and TRBJ2-2; 7 bases match TRBD1. The germline V gene encodes CDR1 SNHLY and CDR2 FYNNEI. The CDR3 is made up of 15 amino acids. Losses at the gene ends were 0 bases for V and 7 bases for J; bases not matched to a gene: 5. The CDR3 bases are TGTGCCAGCAGTGAAGCCGACAGGGTTATCGGGGAGCTGTTTTTT. Its protein product is CASSEADRVIGELFF.

The gene calls are TRBV28 and TRBJ2-4, with D uncertain. Germline V gene lookup returns CDR1 MDHEN and CDR2 SYDVKM. The ends were cut back, 5 bases at V and 2 bases at J, with 10 bases in the middle. The CDR3 has 14 amino acids. In nucleotides, the CDR3 is TGTGCCAGCAGTCCGGCGCACACCAAAAACATTCAGTACTTC. Translated, it gives CASSPAHTKNIQYF.

The chain couples TRBV27 to TRBJ1-2; D remains ambiguous. Germline V gene lookup returns CDR1 MNHEY and CDR2 SMNVEV (reference sequence). V was cut by 9 bases and J by 4 bases, with 15 bases left in between. There are 13 residues in the CDR3. CDR3 sequence (DNA): TGTGCCAGTCAAGACCCGGGCGGCTATGGCTACACCTTC. Its translation: CASQDPGGYGYTF.

The rearrangement joins TRBV19 to TRBJ2-3; 11 nucleotides agree with TRBD2. Germline trimming cut 4 bases from V and 4 bases from J; bases unmatched to any gene: 10. The CDR3 spans 17 residues. The germline V gene has CDR1 LNHDA and CDR2 SQIVND (reference sequence). The CDR3 DNA reads TGTGCCAGTAGTACTCGATATAGCGGGGGGGCAGCAGATACGCAGTATTTT. This encodes CASSTRYSGGAADTQYF.

This clone was picked up a small number of times. This chain joins TRBV19 and TRBJ2-5; D not certain. The CDR3 covers 13 residues. Germline loops: CDR1 LNHDA, CDR2 SQIVND (reference sequence). The germline V and J ends were trimmed by 4 bases and 1 base, with 7 bases remaining between them. The CDR3 reads CASSRIVQETQYF. CDR3 in DNA: TGTGCCAGTAGTAGGATAGTCCAAGAGACCCAGTACTTC.

The rearrangement joins TRBV6-4 to TRBJ2-7; 7 nucleotides match TRBD1. Germline CDR1 MRHNA, CDR2 SNTAGT. Trimming took 5 bases from V and 3 from J; bases not matched to a gene: 7. The CDR3 has 14 residues. The CDR3 DNA is TGTGCCAGCAGTTACCGGGACAGCTTCTACGAGCAGTACTTC. Residues: CASSYRDSFYEQYF.